A single sample gave rise to the 21 T cell receptor beta chains below, sequenced in a study of OX40 agonist ivuxolimab in advanced cancers. Sequencing used immunoSEQ multiplex PCR; TCRdb keeps in-frame clones, though not all of them. The data show approximately 63,000 clones, 79% seen once. Sequencing used CD4+ or CD8+ T cells sorted from blood, obtained in a trial of the OX40 agonist ivuxolimab. The origin of the receptors is an adult with an advanced solid tumor such as melanoma, head and neck, liver or kidney cancer.

The chain joins TRBV7-9 to TRBJ1-2; a possible D gene is TRBD1 (5 bases). The CDR3 consists of 14 residues. The V gene's germline CDR1 is SEHNR and CDR2 FQNEAQ (reference sequence). The V gene lost 7 bases and the J gene lost 2 bases, with 14 bases spanning the gap. CDR3 sequence (DNA): TGTGCCAGCATCGCACAGGCGGAAAACTATGGCTACACCTTC. It encodes CASIAQAENYGYTF.

This rearrangement joins TRBV10-3 to TRBJ1-3; 7 bases line up with TRBD1. The CDR3 runs to 16 residues. V was clipped by 10 bases and J by 0 bases; unmatched bases: 12. Germline V lookup: CDR1 ENHRY, CDR2 SYGVKD. The CDR3 DNA is TGTGCCACAGGGGGTTGGGAAGACCTCTCTGGAAACACCATATATTTT. Encoded protein: CATGGWEDLSGNTIYF.

The chain recombines TRBV28 with TRBJ2-1, with D maybe TRBD2 (5 bases). The CDR3 loop spans 15 amino acids. V gave up 4 bases and J gave up 4 bases, with 14 bases separating them. CDR1 is MDHEN and CDR2 is SYDVKM in the germline V gene. The DNA of the CDR3 is TGTGCCAGCAGTTCCAGGCCGGGAACTTACAATGAGCAGTTCTTC. Amino acids: CASSSRPGTYNEQFF.

The V call is TRBV27, the J call TRBJ1-3; maybe TRBD1 (5 bases). Germline loops: CDR1 MNHEY, CDR2 SMNVEV (reference sequence). The CDR3 loop spans 13 amino acids. V was trimmed by 5 bases and J by 8 bases, leaving 13 bases between them. The CDR3 spells CASSAGPWHTIYF. CDR3 sequence (DNA): TGTGCCAGCAGTGCGGGGCCCTGGCACACCATATATTTT.

The chain combines TRBV6-5 with TRBJ1-1; D gene unclear. The V and J ends lost 3 bases and 1 base respectively, with 6 bases between them. This CDR3 region has 13 residues. The V gene's germline CDR1 is MNHEY and CDR2 SVGAGI. The CDR3 sequence: CASSYRGNTEAFF. CDR3 sequence (DNA): TGTGCCAGCAGTTATCGGGGGAACACTGAAGCTTTCTTT.

V and J are TRBV4-1 and TRBJ2-6, with 10 bases that match TRBD1. V lost 1 base, J lost 1 base, and 4 bases stayed unmatched. CDR3 length: 18 amino acids. Germline CDR1 reads MGHRA; CDR2 reads YSYEKL. The CDR3 DNA follows: TGCGCCAGCAGCCAAGTTTCGGGACAGGGGTCTGGGGCCAACGTCCTGACTTTC. Protein product: CASSQVSGQGSGANVLTF.

The chain couples TRBV15 to TRBJ2-3, with D perhaps matching TRBD1 (5 bases). With 8 bases removed from V and 8 bases from J, the gap between germline ends came to 11 bases. The CDR3 contains 11 residues. Germline CDR1 is LNHNV and CDR2 is YYDKDF (reference sequence). The CDR3 nucleotides read TGTGCCACCTCAGGGATGGGTACGCAGTATTTT. This codes for CATSGMGTQYF.

The count of this clone is one. CDR3 residues: CASSVAGTPSSYNEQFF. CDR3 in DNA: TGTGCCAGCAGCGTCGCCGGGACTCCGAGCTCCTACAATGAGCAGTTCTTC. The gene calls are TRBV9 and TRBJ2-1, with D perhaps matching TRBD2 (6 bases). V was shortened by 2 bases and J by 0 bases, with 15 bases between the two germline ends. The CDR3 runs 17 residues. Germline CDR1 reads SGDLS; CDR2 reads YYNGEE.

V and J are TRBV5-5 and TRBJ1-5; 8 positions agree with TRBD1. Germline V gene sequence: CDR1 SGHKS, CDR2 YYEKEE (reference sequence). The CDR3 runs 16 residues. With V trimmed by 1 base and J by 4 bases, 7 bases remained unmatched. CDR3 sequence: CASSLYGTGGNQPQHF. For the CDR3, the DNA is TGTGCCAGCAGCTTGTATGGGACAGGAGGAAATCAGCCCCAGCATTTT. Drawing the rest from reference TRBV5-5 and TRBJ1-5, the complete variable domain is DAGVTQSPTHLIKTRGQQVTLRCSPISGHKSVSWYQQVLGQGPQFIFQYYEKEERGRGNFPDRFSARQFPNYSSELNVNALLLGDSALYLCASSLYGTGGNQPQHFGDGTRLSIL.

This CDR3 reads CASSLGLAGGPLNEQFF. The CDR3 coding sequence is TGTGCCAGCAGCTTGGGACTAGCGGGAGGGCCCCTCAATGAGCAGTTCTTC. J is TRBJ2-1 and V is TRBV5-4, with 14 nucleotides matching TRBD2. J was trimmed by 6 bases and V by 0 bases; bases with no gene match: 5. This CDR3 is 17 amino acids long. The germline gives CDR1 SGHNT, CDR2 YYREEE (reference sequence).

The V call is TRBV4-1, the J call TRBJ2-1, with TRBD2 matching 8 bases. This CDR3 is built from 15 residues. CDR1 MGHRA and CDR2 YSYEKL come from the germline V gene. V lost 0 bases and J lost 4; bases outside the gene matches: 2. CDR3 sequence: CASSQEGGGYNEQFF. CDR3 bases: TGCGCCAGCAGCCAAGAAGGCGGGGGGTACAATGAGCAGTTCTTC.

The J gene is TRBJ1-5, the V gene TRBV7-8; TRBD1 matches 8 bases. This CDR3 comprises 16 residues. Germline trimming cut 0 bases from V and 2 bases from J; bases unmatched to any gene: 3. Germline CDR1 and CDR2: SGHVS and FQNEAQ. The CDR3 bases are TGTGCCAGCAGCTTAGCCTCAGGGGGCGGCAATCAGCCCCAGCATTTT. It is translated as CASSLASGGGNQPQHF.

The chain carries TRBV6-1 and TRBJ1-2, with D possibly matching TRBD1 (6 bases). Per the germline V gene, CDR1 is MNHNS and CDR2 is SASEGT. Between the trimmed V and J ends, which lost 3 bases and 0 bases, there was a span of 14 bases. The CDR3 loop spans 16 amino acids. The CDR3 region is CASSEATTGSNYGYTF. CDR3 nucleotide sequence: TGTGCCAGCAGTGAGGCAACTACAGGGTCTAACTATGGCTACACCTTC.

V is TRBV16 and J is TRBJ2-2; D remains ambiguous. Per germline, CDR1 KGHSY and CDR2 FQNENV. The germline V and J ends were trimmed by 2 bases and 0 bases, with 7 bases remaining between them. CDR3 length: 15 amino acids. CDR3 in DNA: TGTGCCAGCAGCCAAATGGGAACGAACACCGGGGAGCTGTTTTTT. It codes for CASSQMGTNTGELFF.

The CDR3 loop reads CASSSGTSAQAQFF. CDR3 coding DNA: TGTGCCAGCAGTTCCGGGACTAGCGCCCAGGCACAGTTCTTC. The rearrangement joins TRBV27 to TRBJ2-1, with 10 bases that match TRBD2. The germline gives CDR1 MNHEY, CDR2 SMNVEV (reference sequence). Trimming took 4 bases from V and 13 from J; bases not matched to a gene: 10. The CDR3 covers 14 residues.

Of note for this clone: Other DNA sequences of this sample code for an identical CDR3. This sequence joins TRBV5-6 and TRBJ2-6; D uncertain. This CDR3 is 15 amino acids long. Trimming took 0 bases from V and 1 from J, leaving 5 bases between them. The V gene's germline CDR1 is SGHDT and CDR2 YYEEEE. This CDR3 reads CASSLVGSGANVLTF. CDR3 DNA sequence: TGTGCCAGCAGCTTGGTCGGGTCTGGGGCCAACGTCCTGACTTTC.

This chain links TRBV7-2 with TRBJ2-7; possibly TRBD2 for D (6 bases). CDR1 SGHTA and CDR2 FQGNSA come from the germline V gene. This CDR3 has 14 amino acids. With 0 bases removed from V and 2 bases from J, the gap between germline ends came to 8 bases. CDR3 amino acids: CASSLAGGAYEQYF. The CDR3 DNA is TGTGCCAGCAGCTTAGCGGGGGGAGCCTACGAGCAGTACTTC.

The chain couples TRBV29-1 to TRBJ1-2; D gene unclear. In germline, CDR1 is SQVTM, CDR2 ANQGSEA. This CDR3 spans 16 amino acids. V was shortened by 4 bases and J by 1 base, with 19 bases between the two germline ends. The CDR3 spells CSVVEGPQVVNYGYTF. The CDR3 DNA reads TGCAGCGTTGTGGAAGGACCGCAGGTCGTTAACTATGGCTACACCTTC.

By share of the sample, this clone is medium-sized. The chain carries TRBV19 and TRBJ1-2, with unresolved D. CDR1 is LNHDA and CDR2 is SQIVND in the germline V gene (reference sequence). The ends were cut back, 10 bases at V and 6 bases at J, with 15 bases in the middle. The CDR3 is 12 amino acids. The CDR3 sequence: CATRAWLHGYTF. Written as DNA, the CDR3 is TGTGCCACACGTGCCTGGCTCCATGGCTACACCTTC.

This clone is labeled medium-sized. The rearrangement links TRBV27 to TRBJ2-7; possible D gene TRBD2, 6 bases. CDR1 and CDR2 (germline): MNHEY, SMNVEV (reference sequence). Trimming removed 5 bases at V and 6 bases at J, with 20 bases between. This CDR3 contains 15 residues. Here the CDR3 reads CASSPRGWEIGEQYF. CDR3 nucleotides: TGTGCCAGCAGTCCCCGGGGGTGGGAGATAGGCGAGCAGTACTTC.

This clone is a singleton in its sample. The chain is built from TRBV7-3 and TRBJ2-7; 13 positions match TRBD2. The CDR3 spans 16 residues. V lost 4 bases to trimming and J lost 7 bases; unmatched junction nucleotides: 10. Germline assignment: CDR1 SGHTA and CDR2 FQGTGA. The CDR3 sequence: CASSSRLAGGPWEQYF. DNA of the CDR3: TGTGCCAGCAGCTCCAGACTAGCGGGGGGCCCTTGGGAGCAGTACTTC.